Listed below are T cell receptor beta chains from one sample, sequenced in a study of blood T cell repertoires in COVID-19. Only in-frame clones appear in the TCRdb table, and some are missing; sequencing was by immunoSEQ multiplex PCR. Of approximately 350,000 clones listed, more than 70% are singletons. Sequencing was carried out using peripheral blood. The receptors were gathered from a man aged 25 to 40 with active or convalescent COVID-19. Both conserved end residues are part of each CDR3.

V: TRBV24-1
CDR3: CATSEPAGGVQETQYF

V: TRBV6-2/TRBV6-3
CDR3: CASSYSSGDKDEAFF

V: TRBV27
CDR3: CASSLSLDLSTDTQYF

V: TRBV9
CDR3: CASSPRGPPQETQYF

V: TRBV5-4
CDR3: CASSLAPSGSSNEQFF

V: TRBV6-1
CDR3: CASSEALRAYEQYF

V: TRBV15
CDR3: CATRTTGADTQYF

V: TRBV5-4
CDR3: CASATGYNEQFF

V: TRBV12-3/TRBV12-4
CDR3: CASSPRVGGYTF

V: TRBV30
CDR3: CAWSVGDSYEQYF

V: TRBV30
CDR3: CAWSDGTVSPQHF

V: TRBV5-8
CDR3: CASSFGQANQPQHF

V: TRBV24-1
CDR3: CATSGATNEKLFF

V: TRBV6-2/TRBV6-3
CDR3: CASSVGTGHGETQYF

V: TRBV4-1
CDR3: CASSPFGRGKDWEKLFF

V: TRBV6-5
CDR3: CASSFRDRGNIQYF

V: TRBV6-2/TRBV6-3
CDR3: CASSPRDRELPLHF

V: TRBV10-1
CDR3: CARPLAGLIYEQYF

V: TRBV23-1
CDR3: CASSLGRGHEQFF

V: TRBV9
CDR3: CASSVAGGLDTQYF

V: TRBV2
CDR3: CASSGGDFLPSSTDTQYF

V: TRBV27
CDR3: CASSQLAGFYNEQFF

V: TRBV3-1/TRBV3-2
CDR3: CASTLRDRGHNEQFF

V: TRBV5-1
CDR3: CASSVGHENTEAFF

V: TRBV21-1
CDR3: CASSKGQNTEAFF

V: TRBV3-1/TRBV3-2
CDR3: CASSPGSGGAEWETQYF

V: TRBV7-3
CDR3: CASSLRLAGPDTQYF

V: TRBV24-1
CDR3: CATRPGGEDGYTF

V: TRBV7-9
CDR3: CASSPRIWEVTDTQYF